The next 14 T cell receptor beta chains were all read from a single sample in a study of cytomegalovirus exposure and HLA in healthy donors. PCR was performed using 60 Vbeta and 13 Jbeta primers. Here immunoSEQ multiplex PCR was the method, and the copy in TCRdb shows in-frame clones only, minus some. The sample has some 100,000 clones; 79% are singletons. Sequenced: PBMCs. The receptors here all came from a male donor in good health and CMV-seropositive.

V is TRBV9 and J is TRBJ1-4; tentative D call: TRBD1 (6 bases). Trimming left V 0 bases short and J 5 bases short, with 8 bases between. This CDR3 is built from 14 residues. Germline V CDR1 and CDR2: SGDLS, YYNGEE. CDR3 DNA: TGTGCCAGCAGCGTAGGCAGGGGAAATGAAAAACTGTTTTTT. Residues: CASSVGRGNEKLFF.

The chain couples TRBV4-1 to TRBJ2-5, with TRBD1 as a possible D gene (6 bases). Germline values: CDR1 MGHRA, CDR2 YSYEKL. The V end lost 2 bases, the J end lost 5 bases, and 15 bases lay between the germline ends. This CDR3 comprises 15 residues. This chain's CDR3 is CASSQKVQGRETQYF. CDR3 DNA sequence: TGCGCCAGCAGCCAAAAGGTACAGGGTAGGGAGACCCAGTACTTC.

The V call is TRBV30, the J call TRBJ2-3; 8 nucleotides agree with TRBD1. With V trimmed by 1 base and J by 6 bases, 6 bases remained unmatched. CDR3 length: 14 amino acids. Germline CDR1 and CDR2: GTSNPN and SVGIG (reference sequence). This chain's CDR3 is CAWSAGTGGDTQYF. CDR3 bases: TGTGCCTGGAGTGCCGGGACAGGAGGGGATACGCAGTATTTT.

This clone was seen more than once but under ten times. This chain uses TRBV5-7 with TRBJ2-7; D is possibly TRBD1 (6 bases). Being an ORF, TRBV5-7 has a function that is uncertain. Trimming cost V 4 bases and J 1 base, with 9 bases left between them. This CDR3 is built from 13 residues. In DNA, the CDR3 is TGTGCCAGCAGCCACAGGGTTTCCTACGAGCAGTACTTC. Its translation is CASSHRVSYEQYF.

This chain uses TRBV5-4 with TRBJ2-7; 7 nucleotides line up with TRBD1. V lost 2 bases and J lost 3; bases outside the gene matches: 2. The CDR3 covers 13 residues. The V gene's germline CDR1 is SGHNT and CDR2 YYREEE (reference sequence). This CDR3 reads CASSFWDSYEQYF. Written as DNA, the CDR3 is TGTGCCAGCAGCTTTTGGGACAGCTACGAGCAGTACTTC. Together with reference TRBV5-4 and TRBJ2-7, the CDR3 gives the full variable domain: ETGVTQSPTHLIKTRGQQVTLRCSSQSGHNTVSWYQQALGQGPQFIFQYYREEENGRGNFPPRFSGLQFPNYSSELNVNALELDDSALYLCASSFWDSYEQYFGPGTRLTVT.

V and J are TRBV5-1 and TRBJ2-5, with D possibly TRBD2 on 7 matching bases. This CDR3 is 13 amino acids long. Germline CDR1 and CDR2: SGHRS and YFSETQ. Trimming cost V 2 bases and J 11 bases, with 16 bases left between them. The CDR3 here is CASSFRGAGQQYF. CDR3 nucleotide sequence: TGCGCCAGCAGCTTCCGGGGGGCCGGTCAGCAGTACTTC.

The chain links TRBV29-1 to TRBJ2-1; weak D call: TRBD2 (7 bases). This CDR3 has 16 residues. In germline, CDR1 is SQVTM, CDR2 ANQGSEA. Trimming took 7 bases from V and 3 from J, leaving 22 bases between them. CDR3 DNA sequence: TGCAGCGCTGCGTCCCGTGCGGGGGCTCACTACAATGAGCAGTTCTTC. As protein: CSAASRAGAHYNEQFF.

This clone was seen a single time. V is TRBV29-1 and J is TRBJ1-1, with D unclear. Germline V gene lookup returns CDR1 SQVTM and CDR2 ANQGSEA. The CDR3 spans 13 residues. Trimming removed 4 bases at V and 1 base at J, with 10 bases between. The DNA for the CDR3 is TGCAGCGTTGCTGGACTCGAGAACACTGAAGCTTTCTTT. As protein: CSVAGLENTEAFF.

The chain joins TRBV5-6 to TRBJ2-7, with 9 bases matching TRBD1. Germline CDR1 and CDR2: SGHDT and YYEEEE. Germline trimming cut 6 bases from V and 4 bases from J; bases unmatched to any gene: 5. This CDR3 spans 13 amino acids. The CDR3 loop reads CASTYRGQYEQYF. The CDR3 coding sequence is TGTGCCAGCACATACAGGGGGCAATACGAGCAGTACTTC.

V gene TRBV4-3 combines with J gene TRBJ1-3; D is uncertain. Germline-derived CDR1 and CDR2 are LGHNA and YSLEER. This CDR3 is built from 16 residues. The V end was cut by 0 bases, the J end by 4 bases, with 13 bases between. The CDR3 here is CASSQDSKGGGNTIYF. The CDR3 coding sequence is TGCGCCAGCAGCCAAGACTCGAAGGGAGGCGGAAACACCATATATTTT.

The chain joins TRBV6-5 to TRBJ2-1; no definite D call. Trimming took off 4 bases at V and 4 bases at J, with 14 bases between the two ends. CDR3 length equals 15 residues. Germline values: CDR1 MNHEY, CDR2 SVGAGI. This chain's CDR3 is CASSSGRPSYNEQFF. CDR3 nucleotide sequence: TGTGCCAGCAGTTCCGGTCGTCCCTCTTACAATGAGCAGTTCTTC.

The chain links TRBV30 to TRBJ1-5; D is unclear. CDR1 GTSNPN and CDR2 SVGIG come from the germline V gene (reference sequence). The CDR3 spans 14 residues. The ends were cut back, 0 bases at V and 1 base at J, with 7 bases in the middle. The CDR3 DNA follows: TGTGCCTGGAGTGTCGTGGAGAGCAATCAGCCCCAGCATTTT. Amino acids: CAWSVVESNQPQHF.

This clone has just a few counts. Distinct nucleotide sequences in the sample also encode this CDR3. V gene TRBV5-4 combines with J gene TRBJ2-7; D is possibly TRBD2 (5 bases). The CDR3 consists of 13 residues. Deletions cut 4 bases from V and 5 bases from J, with 13 bases between. Germline CDR1 and CDR2: SGHNT and YYREEE (reference sequence). The CDR3, as DNA: TGTGCCAGCAGCCTGGCCGGGCGGGACGAGCAGTACTTC. It specifies CASSLAGRDEQYF.

This chain joins TRBV6-5 and TRBJ2-7, with a weak D call TRBD2 (5 bases). Trimming left V 5 bases short and J 2 bases short, with 13 bases between. Germline V lookup: CDR1 MNHEY, CDR2 SVGAGI. The CDR3 sequence is 14 residues long. The CDR3 DNA reads TGTGCCAGCAGTCCCTCGGACTTCACCTACGAGCAGTACTTC. It encodes CASSPSDFTYEQYF.